Listed below are T cell receptor beta chains from one sample, sequenced in a study of T cell responses to AZD1222 COVID-19 vaccine. Method: immunoSEQ multiplex PCR; TCRdb's copy keeps in-frame clones and lacks some. The sample yields 150,000 to 200,000 clones, around 88% seen once. Sequencing was performed on peripheral blood, taken 28 days after the second AZD1222 dose. The receptors stem from an adult who received the AZD1222 COVID-19 vaccine. Both conserved end residues are part of each CDR3. Each record gives: J gene, V gene, clone size, D gene, CDR3 DNA, CDR3 protein. The D gene is left open where the match is weak. A clone size is listed for some rows: how often the clone was seen (once, few, many), or a class if it is expanded.

j_call: TRBJ2-2
v_call: TRBV9
clone_size: NA
d_call: TRBD1
cdr3_nt: TGTGCCAGCAGCCCGGGGACAGGGGGCGTGACCGGGGAGCTGTTTTTT
cdr3_aa: CASSPGTGGVTGELFF

j_call: TRBJ2-3
v_call: TRBV27
clone_size: NA
d_call: NA
cdr3_nt: TGTGCCAGCAGTCGAAGGACATTACCTCCTCAGGGATCCAGCACAGATACGCAGTATTTT
cdr3_aa: CASSRRTLPPQGSSTDTQYF

j_call: TRBJ2-1
v_call: TRBV28
clone_size: NA
d_call: TRBD2
cdr3_nt: TGTGCCAGCCGGACTAGCGGGACCCACAATGAGCAGTTCTTC
cdr3_aa: CASRTSGTHNEQFF

j_call: TRBJ1-3
v_call: TRBV30
clone_size: NA
d_call: NA
cdr3_nt: TGTGCCTGGAGTGAGCACCCCGGCAGGGGCTTTGGAAACACCATATATTTT
cdr3_aa: CAWSEHPGRGFGNTIYF

j_call: TRBJ2-5
v_call: TRBV4-1
clone_size: NA
d_call: NA
cdr3_nt: TGCGCCAGCAGCCAAGGACGGTTAGAGACCCAGTACTTC
cdr3_aa: CASSQGRLETQYF

j_call: TRBJ2-7
v_call: TRBV6-5
clone_size: NA
d_call: NA
cdr3_nt: TGTGCCAGCAGTTACCTCCGGGACGGATCCTACGAGCAGTACTTC
cdr3_aa: CASSYLRDGSYEQYF

j_call: TRBJ2-7
v_call: TRBV3-1/TRBV3-2
clone_size: few
d_call: NA
cdr3_nt: TGTGCCAGCAGCCAAGATAGGACAGTGTTCTACGAGCAGTACTTC
cdr3_aa: CASSQDRTVFYEQYF

j_call: TRBJ2-7
v_call: TRBV6-5
clone_size: NA
d_call: NA
cdr3_nt: TGTGCCAGCAGCATGGGGGACTCCTACGAGCAGTACTTC
cdr3_aa: CASSMGDSYEQYF

j_call: TRBJ1-1
v_call: TRBV12-3/TRBV12-4
clone_size: NA
d_call: TRBD1
cdr3_nt: TGTGCCAGCAGAACCGACAGGGTCACTGAAGCTTTCTTT
cdr3_aa: CASRTDRVTEAFF

j_call: TRBJ1-2
v_call: TRBV28
clone_size: once
d_call: NA
cdr3_nt: TGTGCCAGCAGTTTTGAAGTTTTCTATGGCTACACCTTC
cdr3_aa: CASSFEVFYGYTF

j_call: TRBJ2-7
v_call: TRBV5-4
clone_size: NA
d_call: NA
cdr3_nt: TGTGCCAGCAGCCGAGACAGTAACTACGAGCAGTACTTC
cdr3_aa: CASSRDSNYEQYF

j_call: TRBJ1-6
v_call: TRBV3-1/TRBV3-2
clone_size: once
d_call: NA
cdr3_nt: TGTGCCAGCAGCCAAGATGGGCAGATTAATTCACCCCTCCACTTT
cdr3_aa: CASSQDGQINSPLHF

j_call: TRBJ2-1
v_call: TRBV9
clone_size: NA
d_call: NA
cdr3_nt: TGTGCCAGCAGCGATCAGGGTTTCGGGGAGCAGTTCTTC
cdr3_aa: CASSDQGFGEQFF

j_call: TRBJ1-2
v_call: TRBV7-3
clone_size: NA
d_call: TRBD1
cdr3_nt: TGTGCCAGCAGCTTAGACAGGGGGCGCGAGGGTGGCTACACCTTC
cdr3_aa: CASSLDRGREGGYTF

j_call: TRBJ2-4
v_call: TRBV7-9
clone_size: NA
d_call: TRBD1
cdr3_nt: TGTGCCAGCAGCGCTGCCAGGGGGCTGGCCAAAAACATTCAGTACTTC
cdr3_aa: CASSAARGLAKNIQYF

j_call: TRBJ2-3
v_call: TRBV7-2
clone_size: NA
d_call: NA
cdr3_nt: TGTGCCAGCAGCCCAGGTACCGGATCTAGCACAGATACGCAGTATTTT
cdr3_aa: CASSPGTGSSTDTQYF

j_call: TRBJ1-6
v_call: TRBV19
clone_size: NA
d_call: NA
cdr3_nt: TGTGCCAGTAGTATAGGGGTAGGAAATTCACCCCTCCACTTT
cdr3_aa: CASSIGVGNSPLHF

j_call: TRBJ2-7
v_call: TRBV6-5
clone_size: NA
d_call: NA
cdr3_nt: TGTGCCAGCAGTCGTCAGGGACATTACGAGCAGTACTTC
cdr3_aa: CASSRQGHYEQYF

j_call: TRBJ1-2
v_call: TRBV7-9
clone_size: NA
d_call: NA
cdr3_nt: TGTGCCAGCAGCTTAGGCGACAGGACCTATGGCTACACCTTC
cdr3_aa: CASSLGDRTYGYTF

j_call: TRBJ2-7
v_call: TRBV29-1
clone_size: NA
d_call: TRBD2
cdr3_nt: TGCAGCGTTACTAGCGGGGGAAACGAGCAGTACTTC
cdr3_aa: CSVTSGGNEQYF

j_call: TRBJ1-3
v_call: TRBV5-1
clone_size: NA
d_call: NA
cdr3_nt: TGCGCCAGCAGCTTGGAAGGGGCCAGGCGGGGACCTCTGGTAAACTCTGGAAACACCATATATTTT
cdr3_aa: CASSLEGARRGPLVNSGNTIYF

j_call: TRBJ1-1
v_call: TRBV28
clone_size: few
d_call: NA
cdr3_nt: TGTGCCAGCAGCTCGGTATTTTGGTCGGCAGCTTTCTTT
cdr3_aa: CASSSVFWSAAFF

j_call: TRBJ1-4
v_call: TRBV7-2
clone_size: NA
d_call: NA
cdr3_nt: TGTGCCAGCAGCTTACGGGGTAGGGAAAAACTGTTTTTT
cdr3_aa: CASSLRGREKLFF

j_call: TRBJ1-2
v_call: TRBV28
clone_size: NA
d_call: TRBD1
cdr3_nt: TGTGCCAGCAGTACACCCGGGACAGGCTATGGCTACACCTTC
cdr3_aa: CASSTPGTGYGYTF

j_call: TRBJ1-1
v_call: TRBV29-1
clone_size: NA
d_call: NA
cdr3_nt: TGCAGCGTTGAAGAAACCCAGGGGAGCACTGAAGCTTTCTTT
cdr3_aa: CSVEETQGSTEAFF

j_call: TRBJ1-3
v_call: TRBV5-1
clone_size: NA
d_call: TRBD1
cdr3_nt: TGCGCCAGCAGCCCGGGGGGACAGTTCTCTGGAAACACCATATATTTT
cdr3_aa: CASSPGGQFSGNTIYF

j_call: TRBJ2-7
v_call: TRBV2
clone_size: NA
d_call: NA
cdr3_nt: TGTGCCAGCACTCGGACACTCTCCTACGAGCAGTACTTC
cdr3_aa: CASTRTLSYEQYF

j_call: TRBJ2-5
v_call: TRBV6-2/TRBV6-3
clone_size: NA
d_call: TRBD2
cdr3_nt: TGTGCCAGCAGCTCCGGGACTAGCCTTCGAGAGACCCAGTACTTC
cdr3_aa: CASSSGTSLRETQYF

j_call: TRBJ1-2
v_call: TRBV19
clone_size: once
d_call: NA
cdr3_nt: TGTGCCAGTAGTTCCGGGAACCCGTATGGCTACACCTTC
cdr3_aa: CASSSGNPYGYTF

j_call: TRBJ2-3
v_call: TRBV14
clone_size: NA
d_call: TRBD2
cdr3_nt: TGTGCCAGCAGCCAAGAAATAGGCACTAGCGGGGATACGCAGTATTTT
cdr3_aa: CASSQEIGTSGDTQYF

j_call: TRBJ1-1
v_call: TRBV7-9
clone_size: NA
d_call: NA
cdr3_nt: TGTGCCAGCAGTAAGAACACTGAAGCTTTCTTT
cdr3_aa: CASSKNTEAFF

j_call: TRBJ1-4
v_call: TRBV19
clone_size: NA
d_call: NA
cdr3_nt: TGTGCCAGTAGTCCAACGGGAGCTAATGAAAAACTGTTTTTT
cdr3_aa: CASSPTGANEKLFF

j_call: TRBJ1-3
v_call: TRBV6-5
clone_size: NA
d_call: NA
cdr3_nt: TGTGCCAGCAGTCCCAAAAACACCATATATTTT
cdr3_aa: CASSPKNTIYF

j_call: TRBJ1-6
v_call: TRBV15
clone_size: NA
d_call: NA
cdr3_nt: TGTGCCACCAGCAGAGATGGTCTAGGGAATTCACCCCTCCACTTT
cdr3_aa: CATSRDGLGNSPLHF

j_call: TRBJ1-2
v_call: TRBV6-1
clone_size: NA
d_call: NA
cdr3_nt: TGTGCCAGCAGTGAAGCGGGGCAGTATGGCTACACCTTC
cdr3_aa: CASSEAGQYGYTF

j_call: TRBJ2-2
v_call: TRBV6-5
clone_size: NA
d_call: TRBD1
cdr3_nt: TGTGCCAGCAGTCAGGACAGGGCAGACACCGGGGAGCTGTTTTTT
cdr3_aa: CASSQDRADTGELFF

j_call: TRBJ1-2
v_call: TRBV25-1
clone_size: once
d_call: NA
cdr3_nt: TGTGCCAGCAGTGAATACGGACAGCTTAACTATGGCTACACCTTC
cdr3_aa: CASSEYGQLNYGYTF

j_call: TRBJ1-2
v_call: TRBV7-9
clone_size: few
d_call: NA
cdr3_nt: TGTGCCAGCAGCCTACTTCCGGGAGGAGGCTACACCTTC
cdr3_aa: CASSLLPGGGYTF

j_call: TRBJ1-3
v_call: TRBV7-2
clone_size: NA
d_call: NA
cdr3_nt: TGTGCCAGCAGCTTAAGAGGAGTCAGGTTCGGAAACACCATATATTTT
cdr3_aa: CASSLRGVRFGNTIYF

j_call: TRBJ2-2
v_call: TRBV29-1
clone_size: NA
d_call: TRBD1
cdr3_nt: TGCAGCGGACAGGGCCGTACTACCGGGGAGCTGTTTTTT
cdr3_aa: CSGQGRTTGELFF

j_call: TRBJ1-3
v_call: TRBV16
clone_size: NA
d_call: NA
cdr3_nt: TGTGCCAGCAGCCAAAAGATCTACTCTGGAAACACCATATATTTT
cdr3_aa: CASSQKIYSGNTIYF

j_call: TRBJ2-1
v_call: TRBV7-9
clone_size: NA
d_call: NA
cdr3_nt: TGTGCCAGCAGCAGGGGTAATGAGCAGTTCTTC
cdr3_aa: CASSRGNEQFF

j_call: TRBJ1-2
v_call: TRBV27
clone_size: NA
d_call: NA
cdr3_nt: TGTGCCAGCAGTTTATCGGGGAACTATGGCTACACCTTC
cdr3_aa: CASSLSGNYGYTF

j_call: TRBJ2-5
v_call: TRBV7-3
clone_size: NA
d_call: NA
cdr3_nt: TGTGCCAGCAGCGTCGACAGGCAAGAGACCCAGTACTTC
cdr3_aa: CASSVDRQETQYF

j_call: TRBJ2-2
v_call: TRBV27
clone_size: once
d_call: NA
cdr3_nt: TGTGCCAGCAGTCCAAGGATAGTCCTACTCCGTAGAGGGTCGCGCGGGGAGCTGTTTTTT
cdr3_aa: CASSPRIVLLRRGSRGELFF